This TCR beta chain is from a study of blood T cells in healthy people across ages. CDR1 and CDR2 (germline): SQVTM, ANQGSEA. V lost 7 bases, J lost 6 bases, and 10 bases stayed unmatched. The CDR3 consists of 13 residues. A second PCR, run for 7 to 11 cycles, used a sample-barcoded 5' primer plus a J-beta primer mix. Sequencing yielded, for each sample, at least 3 million paired-end reads carrying CDR3. TCRdb fed the 5' RACE reads into MiXCR, producing one record per CDR3 protein. The sample contains 780,000 or so distinct CDR3 sequences, roughly three fifths of which appear only once. Comment on this clonotype: Its antigen is unidentified.

Broader study findings: Measured against age, TCR beta diversity per million T cells decreased in a roughly linear manner.

The genes are TRBV29-1 and TRBJ2-3; 7 positions agree with TRBD2. This TCR was recovered from a man aged 35-49 years in good health. Sequencing was performed on blood. The CDR3 DNA sequence: TGCAGCGCTGACCCGGGAGGAGCGGATACGCAGTATTTT. Protein: CSADPGGADTQYF.